These 32 T cell receptor beta chains were sequenced from one sample in a study of blood T cell repertoires in COVID-19. Repertoires were generated with immunoSEQ multiplex PCR, while TCRdb's copy carries only in-frame clones and drops some. The data hold hundreds of thousands of clones, with approximately 86% observed a single time. The sequenced material came from PBMCs or T cells enriched from blood (not recorded which). The receptors stem from a woman aged 40 to 50 with acute COVID-19.

This chain uses TRBV7-2 with TRBJ2-5; D is unresolved. Trimming cost V 4 bases and J 7 bases, with 7 bases left between them. Germline V CDR1 and CDR2: SGHTA, FQGNSA. CDR3 length equals 11 residues. CDR3 sequence: CASSSGRTQYF. CDR3 DNA: TGTGCCAGCAGCTCCGGTAGGACCCAGTACTTC. Variable domain in full (rest from reference TRBV7-2 and TRBJ2-5): GAGVSQSPSNKVTEKGKDVELRCDPISGHTALYWYRQSLGQGLEFLIYFQGNSAPDKSGLPSDRFSAERTGGSVSTLTIQRTQQEDSAVYLCASSSGRTQYFGPGTRLLVL.

This chain connects TRBV27 to TRBJ1-5, with TRBD1 matching 10 bases. In germline, CDR1 is MNHEY, CDR2 SMNVEV (reference sequence). V gave up 4 bases and J gave up 6 bases; unmatched junction bases: 6. The CDR3 runs 15 residues. The DNA for the CDR3 is TGTGCCAGCAGTTCGAGACAGGGGGCCAGTCAGCCCCAGCATTTT. Residues: CASSSRQGASQPQHF.

In this sample, this clone turned up once. The chain joins TRBV27 to TRBJ1-1; D possibly corresponds to TRBD1 (5 bases). This CDR3 has 14 residues. Germline V gene lookup returns CDR1 MNHEY and CDR2 SMNVEV (reference sequence). Deletions cut 5 bases from V and 0 bases from J, with 10 bases between. This CDR3 is CASSAGRMNTEAFF. CDR3 nucleotides: TGTGCCAGCAGTGCGGGACGGATGAACACTGAAGCTTTCTTT.

V gene TRBV11-2 combines with J gene TRBJ2-7, with D unresolved. CDR1 is SGHAT and CDR2 is FQNNGV in the germline V gene. The CDR3 has 14 amino acids. Trimming cost V 1 base and J 1 base, with 8 bases left between them. The CDR3 reads CASSLVTDSYEQYF. In DNA form, the CDR3 reads TGTGCCAGCAGCTTAGTCACAGATTCCTACGAGCAGTACTTC.

The V gene is TRBV4-1, the J gene TRBJ2-6; D is undetermined. Germline lookup yields CDR1 MGHRA and CDR2 YSYEKL. This CDR3 is built from 13 residues. The V and J ends lost 4 bases and 2 bases respectively, with 3 bases between them. The CDR3 reads CASSPTGANVLTF. The CDR3 bases are TGCGCCAGCAGCCCCACTGGGGCCAACGTCCTGACTTTC.

There are a few counts of this clone. This chain joins TRBV5-4 and TRBJ1-1; 8 nucleotides agree with TRBD1. CDR1 SGHNT and CDR2 YYREEE come from the germline V gene (reference sequence). With 4 bases clipped from V and 4 bases from J, the junction kept 18 bases outside the gene matches. CDR3 length: 18 residues. The DNA for the CDR3 is TGTGCCAGCAGCCGGCCGGGTTGGACAGGGAGTGGGAGCACTGAAGCTTTCTTT. Translating it yields CASSRPGWTGSGSTEAFF.

This chain connects TRBV5-8 to TRBJ2-5; TRBD1 matches at 7 bases. CDR1 and CDR2 from the germline V gene are SGHTS and YDEGEE. The CDR3 loop spans 14 amino acids. J lost 4 bases, V lost 4 bases, and 7 bases had no gene match. Written as DNA, the CDR3 is TGTGCCAGCAGCCGAGGGACAGCCCCAGAGACCCAGTACTTC. Protein sequence: CASSRGTAPETQYF.

A note on this clone: Its ends do not fully match the called genes, so a read error is possible. Other nucleotide sequences in the sample specify the same CDR3. The rearrangement joins TRBV4-1 to TRBJ2-7, with 7 bases lining up with TRBD2. Germline V gene data show CDR1 as MGHRA and CDR2 as YSYEKL. The CDR3 totals 14 residues. The CDR3 here is CASSHTTGDYEQYF. CDR3 DNA sequence: TGCGCCAGCAGCCATACTACGGGGGACTACGAGCAGTATTTC.

This clone was observed once. CDR3 sequence reads: CASSVGEGGRGYEQYF. The DNA for the CDR3 is TGTGCCAGCAGCGTAGGAGAAGGAGGGAGGGGCTACGAGCAGTACTTC. J is TRBJ2-7 and V is TRBV9, with 7 bases matching TRBD2. The ends lost 0 bases at V and 3 bases at J; junction bases unmatched: 9. The CDR3 runs to 16 residues. Germline loops: CDR1 SGDLS, CDR2 YYNGEE. The full variable domain, in which reference TRBV9 and TRBJ2-7 provide the parts outside the CDR3, is DSGVTQTPKHLITATGQRVTLRCSPRSGDLSVYWYQQSLDQGLQFLIQYYNGEERAKGNILERFSAQQFPDLHSELNLSSLELGDSALYFCASSVGEGGRGYEQYFGPGTRLTVT.

The chain is built from TRBV11-2 and TRBJ2-7; a weak D match, TRBD2 (5 bases). The CDR3 loop spans 15 amino acids. Per the germline V gene, CDR1 is SGHAT and CDR2 is FQNNGV. Between the trimmed V and J ends, which lost 0 bases and 6 bases, there was a span of 15 bases. As DNA, the CDR3 is TGTGCCAGCAGCTTAGAAGAGGGCCCGTCGGGCGAGCAGTACTTC. It specifies CASSLEEGPSGEQYF.

The chain uses TRBV5-1 and TRBJ2-1; a possible D gene is TRBD2 (5 bases). Germline CDR1 and CDR2: SGHRS and YFSETQ. Trimming took off 2 bases at V and 9 bases at J, with 9 bases between the two ends. This CDR3 is built from 12 residues. This CDR3 reads CASSFVGAEQFF. CDR3 bases: TGCGCCAGCAGCTTCGTGGGAGCTGAGCAGTTCTTC.

The V and J genes are TRBV12-3 or TRBV12-4 and TRBJ2-5; tentative D call: TRBD2 (5 bases). V was pared by 3 bases and J by 3 bases, with 8 bases between. The CDR3 has 13 amino acids. CDR3 protein: CASSFRGKETQYF. DNA of the CDR3: TGTGCCAGCAGTTTCCGGGGTAAAGAGACCCAGTACTTC.

J is TRBJ2-2 and V is TRBV19; 12 bases match TRBD1. V shed 3 bases and J 7 bases; nucleotides not matched to a gene: 6. The CDR3 extends over 16 amino acids. The germline gives CDR1 LNHDA, CDR2 SQIVND (reference sequence). The CDR3 loop reads CASSMGQGASSGELFF. CDR3 DNA: TGTGCCAGTAGTATGGGACAGGGGGCGTCTAGCGGGGAGCTGTTTTTT.

The chain employs TRBV28 and TRBJ2-2; 11 bases align to TRBD2. V trimming: 7 bases; J trimming: 0 bases; junction bases outside the gene matches: 1. This CDR3 has 15 residues. CDR1 and CDR2 from the germline V gene are MDHEN and SYDVKM. The CDR3 region is CASKLAGANTGELFF. The CDR3 nucleotides read TGTGCCAGCAAACTAGCGGGAGCGAACACCGGGGAGCTGTTTTTT.

This chain joins TRBV14 and TRBJ2-2, with TRBD2 matching 12 bases. Germline V gene sequence: CDR1 SGHDN, CDR2 FVKESK. V dropped 8 bases and J dropped 5; count of bases not matched to a gene: 6. The CDR3 spans 15 residues. The chain's CDR3 is CASDKGLAGTGELFF. DNA for the CDR3: TGTGCCAGCGATAAAGGACTAGCGGGAACCGGGGAGCTGTTTTTT.

V usage is TRBV13 and J usage is TRBJ2-4; D not resolved. Trimming cost V 3 bases and J 5 bases, with 8 bases left between them. Germline V gene lookup returns CDR1 PRHDT and CDR2 FYEKMQ (reference sequence). The CDR3 has 13 amino acids. The CDR3 sequence: CASSLSRENIQYF. CDR3 coding DNA: TGTGCCAGCAGCTTGAGCCGGGAAAACATTCAGTACTTC.

This clone was detected only once. The chain is built from TRBV6-5 and TRBJ1-1; TRBD1 aligns across 10 bases. CDR1 and CDR2 from the germline V gene are MNHEY and SVGAGI. This CDR3 comprises 16 residues. V dropped 0 bases and J dropped 0; count of bases not matched to a gene: 1. CDR3: CASSYSGTGVNTEAFF. CDR3 DNA sequence: TGTGCCAGCAGTTACTCGGGGACAGGGGTGAACACTGAAGCTTTCTTT.

The V and J genes are TRBV13 and TRBJ1-4, with TRBD1 as a possible D gene (5 bases). CDR1 is PRHDT, CDR2 FYEKMQ, per germline (reference sequence). There are 18 residues in the CDR3. V was pared by 0 bases and J by 2 bases, with 16 bases between. The CDR3 loop reads CASSLGYGRARTNEKLFF. The CDR3 bases are TGTGCCAGCAGCTTAGGCTACGGCAGGGCGAGGACTAATGAAAAACTGTTTTTT.

This rearrangement joins TRBV3-1 (or the pseudogene TRBV3-2) to TRBJ2-7, with D possibly matching TRBD1 (7 bases). The CDR3 is made up of 14 amino acids. Trimming shortened V by 3 bases and J by 4 bases, and 13 bases separated the two germline ends. In germline, CDR1 is LGHDT, CDR2 YNNKEL (reference sequence). The CDR3 here is CASSQRDRGYEQYF. The CDR3 DNA sequence: TGTGCCAGCAGCCAGCGGGACAGAGGATACGAGCAGTACTTC.

The chain joins TRBV25-1 to TRBJ2-1; 11 nucleotides match TRBD2. V lost 5 bases to trimming and J lost 6 bases; unmatched junction nucleotides: 9. The germline gives CDR1 MGHDK, CDR2 SYGVNS. CDR3 size: 16 residues. CDR3: CASSLFSGRAPNEQFF. CDR3 DNA: TGTGCCAGCAGTCTATTTAGCGGGAGGGCCCCCAATGAGCAGTTCTTC.

The rearrangement joins TRBV6-1 to TRBJ1-2; D call uncertain. This CDR3 contains 14 residues. Germline V gene lookup returns CDR1 MNHNS and CDR2 SASEGT. Trimming took 2 bases from V and 7 from J, leaving 14 bases between them. The chain's CDR3 is CASSEFSPGRGYTF. The CDR3 DNA sequence: TGTGCCAGCAGTGAATTCAGCCCGGGTCGTGGCTACACCTTC.

This chain joins TRBV7-9 and TRBJ1-3; the match to TRBD1 covers 9 bases. Per the germline V gene, CDR1 is SEHNR and CDR2 is FQNEAQ (reference sequence). V dropped 2 bases and J dropped 3; count of bases not matched to a gene: 11. The CDR3 is made up of 18 amino acids. CDR3 nucleotide sequence: TGTGCCAGCAGCTTACTACCGGGGACAGGGAAGATTGGAAACACCATATATTTT. Translation gives CASSLLPGTGKIGNTIYF.

This rearrangement joins TRBV30 to TRBJ2-1; tentatively, D is TRBD2 (5 bases). The germline V gene encodes CDR1 GTSNPN and CDR2 SVGIG (reference sequence). The V end lost 4 bases, the J end lost 6 bases, and 19 bases lay between the germline ends. The CDR3 length is 15 residues. The CDR3 spells CAWTPGSGRLNEQFF. The DNA of the CDR3 is TGTGCCTGGACCCCGGGAAGCGGTAGACTCAATGAGCAGTTCTTC.

This clone was observed a few times. The rearrangement joins TRBV5-8 to TRBJ2-2; TRBD2 matches 10 bases. The CDR3 contains 16 residues. Trimming took 9 bases from V and 0 from J; bases not matched to a gene: 8. From germline, CDR1 is SGHTS and CDR2 YDEGEE. The CDR3 region has the DNA TGTGCCACCCGGAAAGCGGGAGGGCCGAACACCGGGGAGCTGTTTTTT. As protein: CATRKAGGPNTGELFF.

The chain employs TRBV19 and TRBJ2-5; perhaps TRBD2 as D (5 bases). V was clipped by 1 base and J by 5 bases, with 8 bases between them. This CDR3 is built from 13 residues. Germline loops: CDR1 LNHDA, CDR2 SQIVND (reference sequence). CDR3 DNA: TGTGCCAGTAGTATAGTGACGGGGGAGACCCAGTACTTC. Encoded protein: CASSIVTGETQYF.

The genes are TRBV28 and TRBJ2-3; D might be TRBD2 (6 bases). Trimming left V 6 bases short and J 3 bases short, with 13 bases between. Germline V gives CDR1 MDHEN, CDR2 SYDVKM. There are 14 residues in the CDR3. The CDR3 nucleotides are TGTGCCAGCAGGAGGGGCGGGGAGACAGATACGCAGTATTTT. This translates into CASRRGGETDTQYF.

A single count supports this clone. This chain links TRBV7-9 with TRBJ2-7; 12 bases are a match to TRBD2. With V trimmed by 5 bases and J by 3 bases, 8 bases remained unmatched. The CDR3 loop spans 16 amino acids. CDR1 SEHNR and CDR2 FQNEAQ come from the germline V gene (reference sequence). CDR3 in amino acids: CASSPDTSGRFYEQYF. CDR3 in DNA: TGTGCCAGCAGCCCGGATACTAGCGGGAGGTTCTACGAGCAGTACTTC.

This clone was recorded a few times. The V call is TRBV11-3, the J call TRBJ1-1; 7 bases line up with TRBD1. This CDR3 is 15 amino acids long. The germline gives CDR1 SGHNT, CDR2 YENEEA. With 6 bases clipped from V and 6 bases from J, the junction kept 13 bases outside the gene matches. CDR3 loop: CASRPDRSRGAEAFF. The CDR3 DNA follows: TGTGCCAGCAGGCCTGACAGGTCCAGGGGGGCTGAAGCTTTCTTT.

The gene calls are TRBV19 and TRBJ1-5; 7 bases line up with TRBD1. J lost 3 bases, V lost 5 bases, and 4 bases had no gene match. The CDR3 sequence is 14 residues long. In germline, CDR1 is LNHDA, CDR2 SQIVND (reference sequence). The CDR3 nucleotides read TGTGCCAGTAGTCACAGGGGAAACAATCAGCCCCAGCATTTT. Its protein is CASSHRGNNQPQHF.

This chain connects TRBV11-3 to TRBJ1-1; unclear D gene. The CDR3 has 14 amino acids. The germline CDR1 and CDR2 sequences are SGHNT and YENEEA. Trimming removed 6 bases from V and 2 bases from J, with 13 bases in between. The CDR3 protein is CASSSGSPNTEAFF. CDR3 in DNA: TGTGCCAGCAGTTCCGGGTCCCCTAACACTGAAGCTTTCTTT.

Turning to this clone: This CDR3 is also generated by other DNA sequences in the sample. The rearrangement links TRBV2 to TRBJ2-1, with 11 bases that match TRBD2. The ends lost 6 bases at V and 6 bases at J; junction bases unmatched: 4. The CDR3 has 14 residues. The V gene's germline CDR1 is SNHLY and CDR2 FYNNEI. The DNA for the CDR3 is TGTGCCAGCAGGGCCGGGACTAGCGGCAATGAGCAGTTCTTC. Translating gives CASRAGTSGNEQFF.

The V call is TRBV6-5, the J call TRBJ1-1; the D gene is possibly TRBD1 (5 bases). The CDR3 extends over 15 amino acids. Germline assignment: CDR1 MNHEY and CDR2 SVGAGI. Trimming removed 7 bases at V and 2 bases at J, with 17 bases between. CDR3 nucleotides: TGTGCCAGCACCTTGGGTGGAGGGGTCAACACTGAAGCTTTCTTT. This translates into CASTLGGGVNTEAFF.